Below are 22 T cell receptor beta chains sequenced from a single sample in a study of blood T cell repertoires in COVID-19. Assay: immunoSEQ multiplex PCR; the TCRdb copy retains only in-frame clones and omits some. There are 190,000 or so clones in the sample; roughly 78% occur only once, and approximately 3% lies in the top ten. The sample comprised peripheral blood. The source is a woman of 80 years or more with active or convalescent COVID-19.

The chain recombines TRBV18 with TRBJ2-3, with 10 bases matching TRBD2. The CDR3 totals 17 residues. V lost 1 base and J lost 2; bases outside the gene matches: 6. Germline V CDR1 and CDR2: KGHSH, LQKENI. The CDR3 region is CASSPRVLAGDTDTQYF. The CDR3 region has the DNA TGTGCCAGCTCACCACGGGTCCTAGCGGGAGACACAGATACGCAGTATTTT. Full variable domain (rest looked up from reference TRBV18 and TRBJ2-3): NAGVMQNPRHLVRRRGQEARLRCSPMKGHSHVYWYRQLPEEGLKFMVYLQKENIIDESGMPKERFSAEFPKEGPSILRIQQVVRGDSAAYFCASSPRVLAGDTDTQYFGPGTRLTVL.

Details on this clone: Distinct nucleotide sequences in the sample also encode this CDR3. The CDR3 protein is CASSLDRGNEKLFF. Written as DNA, the CDR3 is TGCGCCAGCAGCTTGGACAGGGGAAATGAAAAACTGTTTTTT. The rearrangement links TRBV5-1 to TRBJ1-4, with TRBD1 identical over 7 bases. The CDR3 is made up of 14 amino acids. With 0 bases clipped from V and 5 bases from J, the junction kept 1 base outside the gene matches. The V gene's germline CDR1 is SGHRS and CDR2 YFSETQ.

V gene TRBV2 combines with J gene TRBJ2-7; a possible D gene is TRBD1 (5 bases). The CDR3 is 13 residues long. CDR1 and CDR2 from the germline V gene are SNHLY and FYNNEI. V gave up 8 bases and J gave up 1 base, with 12 bases separating them. This CDR3 is CASRQGPSYEQYF. The CDR3 DNA sequence: TGTGCCAGCCGGCAGGGCCCATCCTACGAGCAGTACTTC.

The genes are TRBV19 and TRBJ1-5, with D unresolved. CDR3 length equals 12 residues. The germline V and J ends were trimmed by 4 bases and 3 bases, with 4 bases remaining between them. CDR1 and CDR2 from the germline V gene are LNHDA and SQIVND (reference sequence). The CDR3: CASSTVNQPQHF. The CDR3 coding sequence is TGTGCCAGTAGTACCGTCAATCAGCCCCAGCATTTT.

V is TRBV19 and J is TRBJ2-5, with a weak D call TRBD2 (7 bases). The CDR3 totals 15 residues. The germline V gene has CDR1 LNHDA and CDR2 SQIVND (reference sequence). The V and J ends lost 3 bases and 5 bases respectively, with 16 bases between them. In nucleotides, the CDR3 is TGTGCCAGTAGTATGTCGAGGGGGGGGTCGGAGACCCAGTACTTC. It is translated as CASSMSRGGSETQYF.

V and J are TRBV2 and TRBJ1-2; 8 bases are a match to TRBD1. The V gene's germline CDR1 is SNHLY and CDR2 FYNNEI. J was trimmed by 6 bases and V by 6 bases; bases with no gene match: 18. CDR3 length: 17 residues. The CDR3 protein is CASSDDVLGQGDNGYTF. The CDR3 nucleotides are TGTGCCAGCAGCGATGACGTCTTAGGACAGGGAGATAATGGCTACACCTTC.

J is TRBJ2-7 and V is TRBV7-8; 10 bases line up with TRBD2. With 5 bases clipped from V and 3 bases from J, the junction kept 4 bases outside the gene matches. This CDR3 spans 14 amino acids. The germline V gene has CDR1 SGHVS and CDR2 FQNEAQ. Here the CDR3 reads CASSPLAGGYEQYF. The CDR3, as DNA: TGTGCCAGCAGCCCTTTAGCGGGGGGCTACGAGCAGTACTTC. The whole variable domain, filled in from reference TRBV7-8 and TRBJ2-7, reads GAGVSQSPRYKVAKRGQDVALRCDPISGHVSLFWYQQALGQGPEFLTYFQNEAQLDKSGLPSDRFFAERPEGSVSTLKIQRTQQEDSAVYLCASSPLAGGYEQYFGPGTRLTVT.

CDR3 nucleotide sequence: TGCGCCAGCAGCCAAGATTCATACGCGGGGGGAGCGTTCAATGAGCAGTTCTTC. This codes for CASSQDSYAGGAFNEQFF. The rearrangement uses TRBV4-3 and TRBJ2-1, with 8 bases aligning to TRBD2. The germline V gene has CDR1 LGHNA and CDR2 YSLEER. Trimming removed 0 bases from V and 6 bases from J; junction bases left unmatched: 13. This CDR3 has 18 residues.

The genes are TRBV6-5 and TRBJ2-2; possibly TRBD2 for D (6 bases). CDR3 size: 15 residues. Germline assignment: CDR1 MNHEY and CDR2 SVGAGI. Trimming removed 7 bases from V and 0 bases from J, with 12 bases in between. In DNA, the CDR3 is TGTGCCAGCACCTTAGCGGAAACGAACACCGGGGAGCTGTTTTTT. Protein sequence: CASTLAETNTGELFF.

The chain has TRBV5-4 and TRBJ1-1, with a possible D match to TRBD1 (6 bases). V shed 0 bases and J shed 1 base, with 13 bases lying between them. This CDR3 comprises 16 residues. CDR1 and CDR2 from the germline V gene are SGHNT and YYREEE (reference sequence). The CDR3 loop is CASSLANRAENTEAFF. The DNA for the CDR3 is TGTGCCAGCAGCTTGGCCAACAGGGCGGAGAACACTGAAGCTTTCTTT.

V and J are TRBV5-4 and TRBJ2-7, with TRBD1 as a possible D gene (6 bases). Germline V gene data show CDR1 as SGHNT and CDR2 as YYREEE (reference sequence). Trimming removed 4 bases from V and 4 bases from J, with 9 bases in between. The CDR3 is 12 residues long. CDR3 residues: CASSIRGYEQYF. CDR3 nucleotide sequence: TGTGCCAGCAGCATCAGGGGTTACGAGCAGTACTTC. The variable domain in full, with the rest retrieved from reference TRBV5-4 and TRBJ2-7, is ETGVTQSPTHLIKTRGQQVTLRCSSQSGHNTVSWYQQALGQGPQFIFQYYREEENGRGNFPPRFSGLQFPNYSSELNVNALELDDSALYLCASSIRGYEQYFGPGTRLTVT.

V usage is TRBV24-1 and J usage is TRBJ2-1; TRBD1 aligns across 7 bases. Trimming cost V 10 bases and J 0 bases; bases outside gene matches: 8. There are 15 residues in the CDR3. Germline CDR1 is KGHDR and CDR2 is SFDVKD. CDR3 loop: CATTATGSSYNEQFF. The CDR3 coding sequence is TGTGCCACGACCGCGACAGGGAGCTCCTACAATGAGCAGTTCTTC.

J is TRBJ2-6 and V is TRBV5-5; D is perhaps TRBD2 (6 bases). The CDR3 sequence is 18 residues long. CDR1 is SGHKS, CDR2 YYEKEE, per germline (reference sequence). Trimming took 0 bases from V and 2 from J, leaving 15 bases between them. The CDR3, as DNA: TGTGCCAGCAGCTTGGCCCTCGGGACTTTGGCTGGGGCCAACGTCCTGACTTTC. Translating gives CASSLALGTLAGANVLTF.

This rearrangement joins TRBV10-3 to TRBJ1-5; 7 bases agree with TRBD1. CDR3 length: 17 residues. J was trimmed by 1 base and V by 2 bases; bases with no gene match: 8. The germline CDR1 and CDR2 sequences are ENHRY and SYGVKD. Here the CDR3 DNA reads TGTGCCATCAGTGAGAGCGTAGGGGGCGGCAGCAATCAGCCCCAGCATTTT. Protein sequence: CAISESVGGGSNQPQHF.

The chain recombines TRBV4-1 with TRBJ2-6, with no clear D. The V gene's germline CDR1 is MGHRA and CDR2 YSYEKL. The CDR3 consists of 16 residues. V was trimmed by 0 bases and J by 4 bases, leaving 10 bases between them. The CDR3 DNA sequence: TGCGCCAGCAGCCAAGAGAGTTTTTCCGGGGCCAACGTCCTGACTTTC. Its protein product is CASSQESFSGANVLTF.

V is TRBV28 and J is TRBJ2-3, with 8 positions matching TRBD2. V trimming: 2 bases; J trimming: 2 bases; junction bases outside the gene matches: 18. This CDR3 has 20 residues. CDR1 is MDHEN and CDR2 is SYDVKM in the germline V gene. The CDR3 here is CASSLSFVPGKRGNTDTQYF. Here the CDR3 DNA reads TGTGCCAGCAGTTTAAGTTTTGTTCCAGGGAAGCGGGGGAACACAGATACGCAGTATTTT.

This clone was found a few times. The chain couples TRBV2 to TRBJ1-6; possible D gene TRBD1, 5 bases. Trimming left V 5 bases short and J 7 bases short, with 15 bases between. This CDR3 is built from 15 residues. Germline V CDR1 and CDR2: SNHLY, FYNNEI. DNA for the CDR3: TGTGCCAGCAGTTCTTGGGGCGGAGACAATTCACCCCTCCACTTT. Translation: CASSSWGGDNSPLHF.

This chain links TRBV9 with TRBJ1-1, with 9 bases aligning to TRBD1. Trimming cost V 4 bases and J 3 bases; bases outside gene matches: 7. CDR3 length equals 15 residues. Germline CDR1 reads SGDLS; CDR2 reads YYNGEE. CDR3 amino acids: CASSPEQGAYTEAFF. Here the CDR3 DNA reads TGTGCCAGCAGCCCTGAACAGGGGGCGTACACTGAAGCTTTCTTT.

The V call is TRBV18, the J call TRBJ1-3; D is undetermined. V was shortened by 0 bases and J by 4 bases, with 13 bases between the two germline ends. The V gene's germline CDR1 is KGHSH and CDR2 LQKENI. This CDR3 comprises 16 residues. CDR3 sequence reads: CASSPPSRGAGNTIYF. The CDR3 DNA reads TGTGCCAGCTCACCACCGTCCCGGGGTGCGGGAAACACCATATATTTT.

The chain carries TRBV5-6 and TRBJ2-5; 8 positions agree with TRBD1. The V gene end was trimmed by 1 base and the J gene end by 5 bases; junction bases not matched to a gene: 7. CDR3 length: 15 residues. Germline loops: CDR1 SGHDT, CDR2 YYEEEE. The CDR3 spells CASSLRRQGAETQYF. As DNA, the CDR3 is TGTGCCAGCAGCTTGAGGCGGCAGGGGGCTGAGACCCAGTACTTC.

The rearrangement links TRBV10-3 to TRBJ1-4; TRBD1 matches 8 bases. CDR1 and CDR2 (germline): ENHRY, SYGVKD. This CDR3 has 19 amino acids. V lost 3 bases to trimming and J lost 0 bases; unmatched junction nucleotides: 12. CDR3 in amino acids: CAISELLGRGQPTNEKLFF. For the CDR3, the DNA is TGTGCCATCAGTGAACTATTGGGCAGGGGGCAACCAACTAATGAAAAACTGTTTTTT.

This sequence joins TRBV4-2 and TRBJ1-6; D is possibly TRBD1 (6 bases). The V end was cut by 0 bases, the J end by 13 bases, with 16 bases between. This CDR3 has 15 residues. Germline values: CDR1 LGHNA, CDR2 YNFKEQ. The CDR3 sequence: CASSQEGVQGSPLHF. CDR3 in DNA: TGTGCCAGCAGCCAAGAAGGGGTACAGGGAAGCCCCCTCCACTTT.